This section outlines one T cell receptor (beta chain) sequence together with its context. Clones were sequenced by immunoSEQ multiplex PCR, and TCRdb holds only the in-frame ones, with some missing. The data hold 150,000 or so clones, with around nine tenths observed a single time. These data originate in a study of blood T cell repertoires in COVID-19. Germline assignment: CDR1 MNHEY and CDR2 SVGEGT. The ends lost 0 bases at V and 4 bases at J; junction bases unmatched: 9. The length of the CDR3 is 18 residues. The V and J genes are TRBV6-2 or TRBV6-3 and TRBJ2-7; 13 nucleotides align to TRBD2. Sequenced: peripheral blood. The origin of this receptor is a human donor in a cohort sampled during active COVID-19. Written as DNA, the CDR3 is TGTGCCAGCAGTTACTCTACTAGCGGGAGGGCCCTTACTTACGAGCAGTACTTC. Amino acid sequence: CASSYSTSGRALTYEQYF.